This TCR beta chain was captured by sequencing in a study of blood T cell repertoires in COVID-19. In the study overall: Acute and convalescent COVID-19 samples came from the United States, Italy and Spain. The analysed material was cDNA or gDNA that came from T cells, B-cell-depleted T cells, or PBMCs.

The study assigned cohorts using participant-reported clinical history. TCRdb's copy holds only in-frame clones and misses some; the assay was immunoSEQ multiplex PCR. The sample shows 200,000 to 300,000 clones, under 90% of them seen only once. Trimming took 4 bases from V and 0 from J, leaving 9 bases between them. The CDR3 is made up of 14 amino acids. Germline V gives CDR1 LNHDA, CDR2 SQIVND (reference sequence). V gene TRBV19 combines with J gene TRBJ1-1; D gene unclear. The sequence was collected from a woman in her 40s who had been exposed to COVID-19. The source material was PBMCs or T cells enriched from blood (not recorded which). CDR3 in amino acids: CASSTWSMNTEAFF. The CDR3 bases are TGTGCCAGTAGTACGTGGAGCATGAACACTGAAGCTTTCTTT.